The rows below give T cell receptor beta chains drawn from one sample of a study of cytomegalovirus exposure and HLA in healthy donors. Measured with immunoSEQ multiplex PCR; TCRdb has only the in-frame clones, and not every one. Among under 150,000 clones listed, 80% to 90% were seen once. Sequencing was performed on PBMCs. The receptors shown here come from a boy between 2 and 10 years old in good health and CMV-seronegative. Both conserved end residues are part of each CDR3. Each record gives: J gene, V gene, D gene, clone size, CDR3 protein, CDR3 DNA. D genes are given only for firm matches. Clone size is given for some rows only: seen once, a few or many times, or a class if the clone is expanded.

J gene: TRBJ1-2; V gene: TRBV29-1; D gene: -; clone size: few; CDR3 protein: CSVERQGPNYGYTF; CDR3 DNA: TGCAGCGTTGAAAGGCAGGGGCCGAACTATGGCTACACCTTC
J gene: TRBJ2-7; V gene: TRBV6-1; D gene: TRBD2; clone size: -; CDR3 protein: CASSSGLGSYEQYF; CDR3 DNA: TGTGCCAGCAGTTCGGGACTAGGATCCTACGAGCAGTACTTC
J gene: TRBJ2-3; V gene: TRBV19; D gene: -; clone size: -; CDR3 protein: CASSQDTLRTVTDTQYF; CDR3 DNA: TGTGCCAGTAGTCAAGACACCCTTCGTACCGTCACAGATACGCAGTATTTT
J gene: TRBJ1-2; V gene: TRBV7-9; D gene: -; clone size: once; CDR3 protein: CSSTTEYGYTF; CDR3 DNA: TGTTCCAGCACGACAGAATATGGCTACACCTTC
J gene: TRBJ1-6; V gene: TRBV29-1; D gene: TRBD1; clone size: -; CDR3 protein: CSARPGTGESSYNSPLHF; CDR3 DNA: TGCAGCGCTCGTCCCGGGACAGGGGAGAGCTCCTATAATTCACCCCTCCACTTT
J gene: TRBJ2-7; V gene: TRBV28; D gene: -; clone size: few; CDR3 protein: CASSLDTWAYEQYF; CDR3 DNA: TGTGCCAGCAGTTTAGACACCTGGGCCTACGAGCAGTACTTC
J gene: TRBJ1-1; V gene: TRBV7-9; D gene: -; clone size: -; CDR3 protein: CASSPTGRATEAFF; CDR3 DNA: TGTGCCAGCAGCCCAACAGGGCGGGCCACTGAAGCTTTCTTT
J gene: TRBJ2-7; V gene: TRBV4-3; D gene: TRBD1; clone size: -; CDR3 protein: CASSQEAHGTGAYEQYF; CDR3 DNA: TGCGCCAGCAGCCAAGAAGCCCATGGGACAGGAGCCTACGAGCAGTACTTC
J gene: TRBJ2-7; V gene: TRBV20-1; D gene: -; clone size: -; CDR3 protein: CSALERYEQYF; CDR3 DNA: TGCAGTGCTTTAGAGCGGTACGAGCAGTACTTC
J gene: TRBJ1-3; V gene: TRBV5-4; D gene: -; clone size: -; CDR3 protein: CASSRGSPSGNTIYF; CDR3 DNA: TGTGCCAGCAGTAGAGGTTCCCCCTCTGGAAACACCATATATTTT
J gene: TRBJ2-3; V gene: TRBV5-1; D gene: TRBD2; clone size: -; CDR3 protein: CASSPTSGTSTDTQYF; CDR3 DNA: TGCGCCAGCAGCCCCACTAGCGGGACCTCCACAGATACGCAGTATTTT
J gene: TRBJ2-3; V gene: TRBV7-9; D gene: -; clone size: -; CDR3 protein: CARVTGFSTDTQYF; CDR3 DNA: TGTGCCAGGGTTACAGGGTTTTCCACAGATACGCAGTATTTT
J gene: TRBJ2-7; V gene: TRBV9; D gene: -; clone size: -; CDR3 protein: CASSDDRPREQYF; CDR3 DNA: TGTGCCAGCAGCGATGACAGACCCAGGGAGCAGTACTTC
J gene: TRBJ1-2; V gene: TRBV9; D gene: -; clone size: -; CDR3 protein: CASSPAGSNYGYTF; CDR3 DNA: TGTGCCAGCAGTCCGGCGGGCTCTAACTATGGCTACACCTTC
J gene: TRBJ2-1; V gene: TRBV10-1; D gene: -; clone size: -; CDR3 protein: CASSEVRQAPYNEQFF; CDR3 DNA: TGCGCCAGCAGTGAAGTTCGACAGGCCCCCTACAATGAGCAGTTCTTC
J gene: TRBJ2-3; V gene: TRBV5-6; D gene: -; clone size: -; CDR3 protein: CASSARQYVTQYF; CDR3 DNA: TGTGCCAGCAGCGCACGACAGTACGTGACGCAGTATTTT
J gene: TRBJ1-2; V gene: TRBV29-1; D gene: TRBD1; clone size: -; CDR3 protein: CSYSDRGRGNYGYTF; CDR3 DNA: TGCAGCTACAGCGACAGGGGCAGGGGTAACTATGGCTACACCTTC
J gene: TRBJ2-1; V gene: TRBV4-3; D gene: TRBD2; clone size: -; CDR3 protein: CASSQGGTSGSAYNEQFF; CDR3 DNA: TGCGCCAGCAGCCAAGGGGGGACTAGCGGGAGCGCCTACAATGAGCAGTTCTTC
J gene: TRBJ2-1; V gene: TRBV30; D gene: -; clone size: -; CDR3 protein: CAWSLPWSSYNEQFF; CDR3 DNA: TGTGCCTGGAGTCTTCCCTGGAGCTCCTACAATGAGCAGTTCTTC
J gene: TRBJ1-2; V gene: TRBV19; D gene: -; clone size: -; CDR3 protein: CASSHIGGQNRSIGYTF; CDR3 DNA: TGTGCCAGTAGCCACATTGGGGGACAAAACCGATCCATCGGCTACACCTTC
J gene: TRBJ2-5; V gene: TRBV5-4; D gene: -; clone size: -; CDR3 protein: CASSLDGRGPQETQYF; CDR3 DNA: TGTGCCAGCAGCTTGGATGGCAGGGGCCCCCAAGAGACCCAGTACTTC
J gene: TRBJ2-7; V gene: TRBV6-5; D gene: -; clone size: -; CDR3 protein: CACRRFPLSYEQYF; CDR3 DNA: TGTGCCTGCCGGAGGTTCCCCCTCTCCTACGAGCAGTACTTC
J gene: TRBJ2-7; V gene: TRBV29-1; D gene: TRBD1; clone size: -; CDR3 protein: CSGRTGGLSEQYF; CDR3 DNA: TGCAGCGGTAGGACAGGGGGTCTCTCCGAGCAGTACTTC
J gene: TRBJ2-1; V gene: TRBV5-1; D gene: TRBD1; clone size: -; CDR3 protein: CASSPGQLSYNEQFF; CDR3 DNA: TGCGCCAGCAGCCCGGGACAGCTCTCCTACAATGAGCAGTTCTTC
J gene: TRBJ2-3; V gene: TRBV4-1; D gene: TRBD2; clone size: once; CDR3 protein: CASSLLAGSPDTQYF; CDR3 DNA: TGCGCCAGCAGCTTACTAGCGGGCAGCCCAGATACGCAGTATTTT
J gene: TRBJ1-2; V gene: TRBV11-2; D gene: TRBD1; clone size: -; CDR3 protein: CASSLDRRGYYGYTF; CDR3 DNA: TGTGCCAGCAGCTTAGATCGCAGGGGGTACTATGGCTACACCTTC
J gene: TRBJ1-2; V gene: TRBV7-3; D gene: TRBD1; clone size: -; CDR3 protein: CASSSTGGGGYTF; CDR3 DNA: TGTGCCAGCAGCTCGACAGGGGGCGGTGGCTACACCTTC
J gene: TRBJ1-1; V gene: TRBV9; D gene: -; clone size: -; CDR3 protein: CASSEFGGVGTEAFF; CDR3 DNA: TGTGCCAGCAGCGAATTTGGCGGGGTGGGCACTGAAGCTTTCTTT
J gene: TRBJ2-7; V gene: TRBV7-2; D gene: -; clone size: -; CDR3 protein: CASSPWTDPSYEQYF; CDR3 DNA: TGTGCCAGCAGCCCATGGACAGACCCGAGCTACGAGCAGTACTTC
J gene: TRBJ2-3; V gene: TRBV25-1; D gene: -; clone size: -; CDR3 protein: CASSLADTQYF; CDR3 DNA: TGTGCCAGCAGTTTAGCAGATACGCAGTATTTT
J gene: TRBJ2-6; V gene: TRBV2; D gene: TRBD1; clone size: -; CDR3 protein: CASSQPGQEGANVLTF; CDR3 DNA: TGTGCCAGCAGCCAACCCGGACAGGAAGGGGCCAACGTCCTGACTTTC
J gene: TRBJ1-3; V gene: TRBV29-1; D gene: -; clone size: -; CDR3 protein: CSVIPTEALSGNTIYF; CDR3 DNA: TGCAGCGTTATTCCGACAGAGGCCCTCTCTGGAAACACCATATATTTT
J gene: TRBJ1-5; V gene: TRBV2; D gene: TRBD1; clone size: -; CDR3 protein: CASSGTGNQPQHF; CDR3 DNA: TGTGCCAGCAGTGGGACAGGGAATCAGCCCCAGCATTTT
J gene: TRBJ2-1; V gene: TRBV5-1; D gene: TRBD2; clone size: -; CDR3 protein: CASSSWAGGSYNEQFF; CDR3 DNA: TGCGCCAGCAGCTCCTGGGCGGGAGGGTCCTACAATGAGCAGTTCTTC
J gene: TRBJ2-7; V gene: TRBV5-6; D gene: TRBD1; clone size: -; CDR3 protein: CASSYRDRGHDEQYF; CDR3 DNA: TGTGCCAGCAGCTACCGGGACAGGGGGCACGACGAGCAGTACTTC
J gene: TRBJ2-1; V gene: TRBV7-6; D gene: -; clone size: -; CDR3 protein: CASSYRANEQFF; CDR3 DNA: TGTGCCAGCAGTTACAGGGCCAATGAGCAGTTCTTC
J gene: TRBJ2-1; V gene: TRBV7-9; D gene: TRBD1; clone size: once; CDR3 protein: CASSFRSGQPYNEQFF; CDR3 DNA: TGTGCCAGCAGCTTTCGCTCGGGACAGCCTTACAATGAGCAGTTCTTC
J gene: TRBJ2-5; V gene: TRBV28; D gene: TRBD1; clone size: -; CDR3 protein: CASSLWGQQETQYF; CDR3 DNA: TGTGCCAGCAGTTTATGGGGACAGCAAGAGACCCAGTACTTC
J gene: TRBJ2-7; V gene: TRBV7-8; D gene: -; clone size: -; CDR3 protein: CASSPAGNLYEQYF; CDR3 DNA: TGTGCCAGCAGCCCAGCAGGGAACCTCTACGAGCAGTACTTC
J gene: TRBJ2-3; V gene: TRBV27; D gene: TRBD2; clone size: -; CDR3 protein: CASSQPAGSTDTQYF; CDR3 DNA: TGTGCCAGCAGCCAGCCAGCGGGGAGCACAGATACGCAGTATTTT
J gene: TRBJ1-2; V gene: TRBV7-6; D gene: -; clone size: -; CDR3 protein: CASSLTKGSLYGYTF; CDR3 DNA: TGTGCCAGCAGCTTAACTAAGGGGTCCCTTTATGGCTACACCTTC
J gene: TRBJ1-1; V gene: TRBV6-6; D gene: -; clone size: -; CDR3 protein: CASGPGTTNTEAFF; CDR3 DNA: TGTGCCAGCGGACCGGGGACTACTAACACTGAAGCTTTCTTT
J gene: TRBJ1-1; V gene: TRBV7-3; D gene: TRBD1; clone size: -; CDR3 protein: CASSYTGGTEAFF; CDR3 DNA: TGTGCCAGCAGCTACACAGGGGGCACTGAAGCTTTCTTT
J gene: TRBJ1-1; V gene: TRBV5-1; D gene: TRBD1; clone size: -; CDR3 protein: CASSLDRGNTEAFF; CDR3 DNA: TGCGCCAGCAGCTTGGACAGGGGGAACACTGAAGCTTTCTTT
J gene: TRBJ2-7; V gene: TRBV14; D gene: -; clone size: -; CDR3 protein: CASSLGGAPYEQYF; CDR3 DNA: TGTGCCAGCAGCCTCGGCGGGGCCCCCTACGAGCAGTACTTC
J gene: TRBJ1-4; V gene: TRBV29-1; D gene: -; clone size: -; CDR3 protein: CSAGGEELFF; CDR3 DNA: TGCAGCGCGGGCGGGGAGGAACTGTTTTTT
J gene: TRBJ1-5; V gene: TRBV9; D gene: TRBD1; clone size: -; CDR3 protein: CASSVSSSPGGIQPQHF; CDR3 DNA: TGTGCCAGCAGCGTAAGTTCTTCCCCAGGGGGCATTCAGCCCCAGCATTTT
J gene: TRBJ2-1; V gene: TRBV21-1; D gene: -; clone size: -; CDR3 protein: CASSKVCRDRGSYNEQFF; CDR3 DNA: TGTGCCAGCAGCAAAGTTTGTAGGGACAGGGGGTCCTACAATGAGCAGTTCTTC
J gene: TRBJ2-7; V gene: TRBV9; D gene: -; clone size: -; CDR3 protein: CASSVGGDSEQYF; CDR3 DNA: TGTGCCAGCAGCGTAGGAGGCGATAGCGAGCAGTACTTC
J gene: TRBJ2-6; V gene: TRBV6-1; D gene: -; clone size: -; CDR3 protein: CASSSVDSGANVLTF; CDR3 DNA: TGTGCCAGCAGCTCAGTTGACTCTGGGGCCAACGTCCTGACTTTC
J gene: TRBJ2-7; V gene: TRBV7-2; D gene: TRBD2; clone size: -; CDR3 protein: CASSPHILASGPSYEQYF; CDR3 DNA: TGTGCCAGCAGCCCCCACATCCTCGCTAGCGGGCCGTCCTACGAGCAGTACTTC
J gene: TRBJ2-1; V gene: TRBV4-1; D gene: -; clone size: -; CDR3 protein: CASSQEPPRSSYNEQFF; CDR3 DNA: TGCGCCAGCAGCCAAGAACCTCCGAGAAGCTCCTACAATGAGCAGTTCTTC